These 8 T cell receptor beta chains were all obtained from the same sample, sequenced in a study of blood T cells in healthy people across ages. A second PCR of roughly 6 to 12 cycles used a sample-barcoded 5' primer and a J-beta primer mix. TCRdb recomputed calls from the 5' RACE reads with MiXCR, one row per CDR3 protein. The table has 1.5 million to 2 million distinct CDR3 sequences, 49% seen once. Specimen: blood. The receptors were gathered from a middle-aged woman in good health.

Remarks on this clonotype: One end of the junction fails to match germline, which may point to a read error. This chain uses TRBV20-1 with TRBJ2-1, with 7 bases that match TRBD2. This CDR3 spans 18 amino acids. The germline gives CDR1 DFQATT, CDR2 SNEGSKA (reference sequence). CDR3 protein: CCAPNTEQQRGVDNEQFF. The CDR3 DNA reads as TGCTGTGCCCCGAACACCGAACAACAACGGGGGGTTGACAATGAGCAGTTCTTC.

This chain uses TRBV25-1 with TRBJ1-1; no reliable D call. This CDR3 region has 13 residues. In germline, CDR1 is MGHDK, CDR2 SYGVNS. With 6 bases removed from V and 2 bases from J, the gap between germline ends came to 10 bases. The CDR3 spells CASSKGLNTEAFF. CDR3 DNA sequence: TGTGCCAGCAGCAAAGGGCTAAACACTGAAGCTTTCTTT.

The chain uses TRBV6-5 and TRBJ2-1; no reliable D call. V lost 0 bases to trimming and J lost 10 bases, with 13 bases between them. The CDR3 sequence is 14 residues long. Per germline, CDR1 MNHEY and CDR2 SVGAGI. In nucleotides, the CDR3 is TGTGCCAGCAGTTACTCGCGCGAAAACGGGGAGCAGTTCTTC. This codes for CASSYSRENGEQFF.

This clonotype has just a few counts. This chain links TRBV4-3 with TRBJ2-1, with 9 bases identical to TRBD1. The CDR3 runs to 15 residues. Germline loops: CDR1 LGHNA, CDR2 YSLEER. Trimming cost V 3 bases and J 2 bases; bases outside gene matches: 2. The CDR3 reads CASSQNRGPYNEQFF. In nucleotides, the CDR3 is TGCGCCAGCAGCCAGAACAGGGGGCCCTACAATGAGCAGTTCTTC.

This sequence joins TRBV5-1 and TRBJ1-2; TRBD1 aligns across 7 bases. This CDR3 is 15 amino acids long. Germline CDR1 and CDR2: SGHRS and YFSETQ. The V and J ends lost 5 bases and 2 bases, in that order; junction bases with no gene match: 9. As DNA, the CDR3 is TGCGCCAGCAGTTACAAGGGGGCGCAGAACTATGGCTACACCTTC. This translates into CASSYKGAQNYGYTF. The full variable domain, completed using reference TRBV5-1 and TRBJ1-2, is KAGVTQTPRYLIKTRGQQVTLSCSPISGHRSVSWYQQTPGQGLQFLFEYFSETQRNKGNFPGRFSGRQFSNSRSEMNVSTLELGDSALYLCASSYKGAQNYGYTFGSGTRLTVV.

The rearrangement links TRBV2 to TRBJ2-3, with D possibly TRBD2 on 5 matching bases. In germline, CDR1 is SNHLY, CDR2 FYNNEI. V gave up 11 bases and J gave up 1 base, with 13 bases separating them. This CDR3 is 13 amino acids long. The CDR3 DNA sequence: TGTGCCTTAACCCCGAGGGGCACAGATACGCAGTATTTT. It specifies CALTPRGTDTQYF. The entire variable domain, with the rest obtained from reference TRBV2 and TRBJ2-3, is as follows: EPEVTQTPSHQVTQMGQEVILRCVPISNHLYFYWYRQILGQKVEFLVSFYNNEISEKSEIFDDQFSVERPDGSNFTLKIRSTKLEDSAMYFCALTPRGTDTQYFGPGTRLTVL.

This clonotype was counted between two and nine times. This chain uses TRBV6-6 with TRBJ2-3, with D possibly called TRBD1 or TRBD2 (5 bases each). V was shortened by 4 bases and J by 7 bases, with 9 bases between the two germline ends. CDR1 and CDR2 (germline): MNHNY, SVGAGI (reference sequence). The CDR3 runs to 12 residues. Here the CDR3 reads CASSFGGNTQYF. CDR3 nucleotides: TGTGCCAGCAGTTTTGGGGGAAATACGCAGTATTTT.

The chain uses TRBV11-1 and TRBJ2-1; the match to TRBD1 covers 8 bases. Germline V gene lookup returns CDR1 SGHAT and CDR2 FQDESV (reference sequence). CDR3 length equals 15 residues. The junction had 7 bases not matched to a gene; V was cut back by 4 bases and J by 5 bases. CDR3 protein: CASSSPGQDNNEQFF. The CDR3 nucleotides are TGTGCCAGCAGCTCCCCGGGACAGGATAACAATGAGCAGTTCTTC.